A selection of T cell receptor beta chains follows, all from one sample in a study of T cells in Graves' hyperthyroidism and ophthalmopathy. TCRdb re-called the multiplex PCR reads through MiXCR, storing one row per CDR3 protein. The sample lists more than 500,000 distinct CDR3 sequences, roughly 14% occurring once. Sequenced input: blood. The origin of the receptors is a woman in her 40s with Graves' ophthalmopathy. Both conserved end residues are part of each CDR3. D genes are given only for firm matches. Clone size is given for some rows only: seen once, a few or many times, or a class if the clone is expanded.

v_gene: TRBV6-2/TRBV6-3; abundance: many; j_gene: TRBJ2-7; d_gene: TRBD2; CDR3aa: CASSSWTSANYEQYF; CDR3nt: TGTGCCAGCAGTTCCTGGACTAGCGCGAACTACGAGCAGTACTTC
v_gene: TRBV12-3/TRBV12-4; abundance: many; j_gene: TRBJ2-2; d_gene: NA; CDR3aa: CASSSIGELFF; CDR3nt: TGTGCCAGCAGTTCAATCGGGGAGCTGTTTTTT
v_gene: TRBV12-3/TRBV12-4; abundance: many; j_gene: TRBJ1-2; d_gene: NA; CDR3aa: CASSSAVGYTF; CDR3nt: TGTGCCAGCAGTTCAGCGGTGGGCTACACCTTC
v_gene: TRBV5-1; abundance: NA; j_gene: TRBJ2-2; d_gene: NA; CDR3aa: CASSLDLFPGGELFF; CDR3nt: TGCGCCAGCAGCTTGGACCTTTTCCCCGGGGGGGAGCTGTTTTTT
v_gene: TRBV18; abundance: once; j_gene: TRBJ2-5; d_gene: NA; CDR3aa: CASSPQTDFQETQYF; CDR3nt: TGTGCCAGCTCACCACAGACAGACTTCCAAGAGACCCAGTACTTC
v_gene: TRBV14; abundance: NA; j_gene: TRBJ2-7; d_gene: TRBD2; CDR3aa: CASSQRLAGHEQYF; CDR3nt: TGTGCCAGCAGCCAGCGACTAGCGGGCCACGAGCAGTACTTC
v_gene: TRBV20-1; abundance: many; j_gene: TRBJ2-7; d_gene: TRBD1; CDR3aa: CSARGSTGTESYEQYF; CDR3nt: TGCAGTGCTAGAGGGTCAACCGGGACAGAGAGCTACGAGCAGTACTTC
v_gene: TRBV6-6; abundance: many; j_gene: TRBJ1-6; d_gene: NA; CDR3aa: CASSNYNSPLHF; CDR3nt: TGTGCCAGCAGTAACTATAATTCACCCCTCCACTTT
v_gene: TRBV7-2; abundance: many; j_gene: TRBJ2-5; d_gene: NA; CDR3aa: CASSLNLGRQETQYF; CDR3nt: TGTGCCAGCAGCTTAAATTTGGGGAGACAAGAGACCCAGTACTTC
v_gene: TRBV5-1; abundance: many; j_gene: TRBJ1-2; d_gene: TRBD1; CDR3aa: CASSLPGTGDNGYTF; CDR3nt: TGCGCCAGCAGCTTGCCCGGGACAGGGGATAATGGCTACACCTTC
v_gene: TRBV7-2; abundance: many; j_gene: TRBJ1-2; d_gene: NA; CDR3aa: CASSLGGDYYGYTF; CDR3nt: TGTGCCAGCAGCTTAGGGGGGGACTACTATGGCTACACCTTC
v_gene: TRBV3-1; abundance: NA; j_gene: TRBJ2-2; d_gene: NA; CDR3aa: CASMRGNTGELFF; CDR3nt: TGTGCCAGCATGCGCGGGAACACCGGGGAGCTGTTTTTT
v_gene: TRBV20-1; abundance: once; j_gene: TRBJ1-1; d_gene: NA; CDR3aa: CSARDLGPEAFF; CDR3nt: TGCAGTGCTAGAGATCTGGGACCTGAAGCTTTCTTT
v_gene: TRBV6-1; abundance: NA; j_gene: TRBJ2-5; d_gene: TRBD1; CDR3aa: CASIHRGSETQYF; CDR3nt: TGTGCCAGCATTCACAGGGGGTCGGAGACCCAGTACTTC
v_gene: TRBV12-5; abundance: NA; j_gene: TRBJ2-7; d_gene: NA; CDR3aa: CASGFGMGSDEQYF; CDR3nt: TGTGCTAGTGGTTTTGGGATGGGTTCGGACGAGCAGTACTTC
v_gene: TRBV6-2/TRBV6-3; abundance: many; j_gene: TRBJ1-5; d_gene: NA; CDR3aa: CASSPRVGRMSNQPQHF; CDR3nt: TGTGCCAGCAGTCCCCGAGTGGGGCGCATGAGCAATCAGCCCCAGCATTTT
v_gene: TRBV5-6; abundance: few; j_gene: TRBJ2-7; d_gene: TRBD1; CDR3aa: CASSLLPDRAYEQYF; CDR3nt: TGTGCCAGCAGCTTGCTCCCCGACAGGGCCTACGAGCAGTACTTC
v_gene: TRBV7-2; abundance: NA; j_gene: TRBJ1-2; d_gene: NA; CDR3aa: CASSTWTSLAYGYTF; CDR3nt: TGTGCCAGCAGCACCTGGACGTCTTTGGCCTATGGCTACACCTTC
v_gene: TRBV12-3/TRBV12-4; abundance: many; j_gene: TRBJ2-1; d_gene: TRBD2; CDR3aa: CASSSGLVSRGQFF; CDR3nt: TGTGCCAGCAGTTCGGGACTAGTTTCAAGGGGGCAGTTCTTC
v_gene: TRBV12-3/TRBV12-4; abundance: many; j_gene: TRBJ2-5; d_gene: TRBD2; CDR3aa: CASNSGGRSETQYF; CDR3nt: TGTGCCAGCAATTCTGGCGGGAGGTCAGAGACCCAGTACTTC
v_gene: TRBV12-3/TRBV12-4; abundance: many; j_gene: TRBJ2-5; d_gene: NA; CDR3aa: CASSSPPDQETQYF; CDR3nt: TGTGCCAGCAGTTCGCCCCCGGACCAAGAGACCCAGTACTTC
v_gene: TRBV29-1; abundance: many; j_gene: TRBJ1-2; d_gene: NA; CDR3aa: CSVFTGNYGYTF; CDR3nt: TGCAGCGTATTTACAGGGAACTATGGCTACACCTTC
v_gene: TRBV29-1; abundance: many; j_gene: TRBJ2-5; d_gene: NA; CDR3aa: CSVEGPPSETQYF; CDR3nt: TGCAGCGTTGAAGGTCCTCCTTCGGAGACCCAGTACTTC
v_gene: TRBV20-1; abundance: few; j_gene: TRBJ2-5; d_gene: TRBD2; CDR3aa: CSARDAGGGEETQYF; CDR3nt: TGCAGTGCTAGAGATGCTGGGGGGGGGGAGGAGACCCAGTACTTC
v_gene: TRBV28; abundance: many; j_gene: TRBJ2-7; d_gene: NA; CDR3aa: CASTNGAVRAYEQYF; CDR3nt: TGTGCCAGCACCAACGGGGCAGTCAGGGCCTACGAGCAGTACTTC
v_gene: TRBV29-1; abundance: many; j_gene: TRBJ2-5; d_gene: NA; CDR3aa: CSVDTKETQYF; CDR3nt: TGCAGCGTTGATACCAAAGAGACCCAGTACTTC
v_gene: TRBV11-2; abundance: many; j_gene: TRBJ2-2; d_gene: NA; CDR3aa: CASSSSIGGELFF; CDR3nt: TGTGCCAGCAGCTCGTCGATTGGCGGGGAGCTGTTTTTT
v_gene: TRBV28; abundance: many; j_gene: TRBJ2-2; d_gene: NA; CDR3aa: CASSRPDGELFF; CDR3nt: TGTGCCAGCAGTCGACCGGACGGGGAGCTGTTTTTT
v_gene: TRBV20-1; abundance: few; j_gene: TRBJ2-3; d_gene: NA; CDR3aa: CSAYRATDSTDTQYF; CDR3nt: TGCAGTGCTTACCGCGCGACAGACTCCACAGATACGCAGTATTTT
v_gene: TRBV30; abundance: many; j_gene: TRBJ2-2; d_gene: TRBD1; CDR3aa: CAWTVPGTGNTGELFF; CDR3nt: TGTGCCTGGACTGTCCCAGGGACAGGGAACACCGGGGAGCTGTTTTTT
v_gene: TRBV20-1; abundance: many; j_gene: TRBJ2-7; d_gene: TRBD2; CDR3aa: CSASSGTSGRARYEQYF; CDR3nt: TGCAGTGCTAGTTCCGGGACTAGCGGGAGGGCTCGATACGAGCAGTACTTC
v_gene: TRBV12-3/TRBV12-4; abundance: NA; j_gene: TRBJ2-2; d_gene: TRBD1; CDR3aa: CASSLLGTATGELFF; CDR3nt: TGTGCCAGCAGTTTGCTCGGGACAGCAACCGGGGAGCTGTTTTTT
v_gene: TRBV12-3/TRBV12-4; abundance: many; j_gene: TRBJ2-7; d_gene: NA; CDR3aa: CASSFIGPPGEQYF; CDR3nt: TGTGCCAGCAGTTTCATTGGGCCTCCAGGCGAGCAGTACTTC
v_gene: TRBV28; abundance: many; j_gene: TRBJ1-2; d_gene: TRBD1; CDR3aa: CASSLWDRGHGYTF; CDR3nt: TGTGCCAGCAGTTTGTGGGACAGGGGCCATGGCTACACCTTC
v_gene: TRBV7-3; abundance: many; j_gene: TRBJ2-2; d_gene: NA; CDR3aa: CASSPYYTGTGELFF; CDR3nt: TGTGCCAGCAGCCCATATTACACCGGCACCGGGGAGCTGTTTTTT
v_gene: TRBV27; abundance: many; j_gene: TRBJ1-2; d_gene: TRBD1; CDR3aa: CAGSPRGRDYTF; CDR3nt: TGTGCCGGCAGCCCGAGGGGGCGCGACTACACCTTC
v_gene: TRBV28; abundance: many; j_gene: TRBJ1-3; d_gene: NA; CDR3aa: CASSPGGSGSGNTIYF; CDR3nt: TGTGCCAGCAGCCCGGGGGGGTCGGGCTCTGGAAACACCATATATTTT
v_gene: TRBV27; abundance: many; j_gene: TRBJ1-1; d_gene: NA; CDR3aa: CASSLNRNMNTEAFF; CDR3nt: TGTGCCAGCAGTTTAAACAGAAACATGAACACTGAAGCTTTCTTT
v_gene: TRBV29-1; abundance: many; j_gene: TRBJ2-7; d_gene: NA; CDR3aa: CSVWVAGDKGEQYF; CDR3nt: TGCAGCGTTTGGGTGGCCGGGGACAAAGGGGAGCAGTACTTC
v_gene: TRBV5-1; abundance: NA; j_gene: TRBJ1-2; d_gene: NA; CDR3aa: CASSLEATNYGYTF; CDR3nt: TGCGCCAGCAGCTTGGAGGCAACTAACTATGGCTACACCTTC
v_gene: TRBV12-3/TRBV12-4; abundance: many; j_gene: TRBJ1-1; d_gene: TRBD1; CDR3aa: CVSSRDRVQNTEAFF; CDR3nt: TGTGTCAGCAGCAGAGACAGGGTTCAGAACACTGAAGCTTTCTTT
v_gene: TRBV7-2; abundance: many; j_gene: TRBJ2-7; d_gene: TRBD2; CDR3aa: CASSFVAGLAGNEQYF; CDR3nt: TGTGCCAGCAGCTTTGTGGCGGGACTAGCGGGGAACGAGCAGTACTTC
v_gene: TRBV28; abundance: few; j_gene: TRBJ2-7; d_gene: TRBD1; CDR3aa: CASSFTPGQGPHEQYF; CDR3nt: TGTGCCAGCAGTTTTACACCGGGACAGGGTCCCCACGAGCAGTACTTC
v_gene: TRBV20-1; abundance: many; j_gene: TRBJ2-7; d_gene: TRBD2; CDR3aa: CSARSLGLAGYEQYF; CDR3nt: TGCAGTGCTCGTTCCCTGGGACTAGCGGGTTACGAGCAGTACTTC
v_gene: TRBV18; abundance: many; j_gene: TRBJ1-5; d_gene: NA; CDR3aa: CASSEDTNQPQHF; CDR3nt: TGTGCCAGCTCAGAGGACACCAATCAGCCCCAGCATTTT
v_gene: TRBV28; abundance: NA; j_gene: TRBJ2-7; d_gene: NA; CDR3aa: CASSLSDHPRGEQYF; CDR3nt: TGTGCCAGCAGTTTATCGGACCACCCTAGGGGCGAGCAGTACTTC
v_gene: TRBV30; abundance: many; j_gene: TRBJ2-5; d_gene: TRBD1; CDR3aa: CAWGTGEGTQYF; CDR3nt: TGTGCCTGGGGGACAGGGGAGGGGACCCAGTACTTC
v_gene: TRBV12-3/TRBV12-4; abundance: many; j_gene: TRBJ2-5; d_gene: NA; CDR3aa: CASRAGVYQETQYF; CDR3nt: TGTGCCAGCAGGGCAGGGGTCTACCAAGAGACCCAGTACTTC